This TCR beta chain was retrieved from a study of cytomegalovirus exposure and HLA in healthy donors. Overall study results and limits: A later analysis linked a missense DCLRE1C variant to TCR beta V- and J-gene trimming.

PCR involved 60 Vbeta and 13 Jbeta primers. Sequencing used immunoSEQ multiplex PCR; TCRdb keeps in-frame clones, though not all of them. The table lists about 78,000 clones, approximately 77% of them singletons, with around 10% in the top ten. This CDR3 is 13 amino acids long. V dropped 4 bases and J dropped 8 bases, with 15 bases sitting between them. Germline V gene lookup returns CDR1 SGHNT and CDR2 YYREEE (reference sequence). This clone was counted once. The antigen remains undetermined. The TCR originated in a woman in her forties in good health and CMV-seropositive. The sample taken for sequencing was PBMCs. V gene TRBV5-4 combines with J gene TRBJ1-2, with D maybe TRBD1 (6 bases). The CDR3 DNA is TGTGCCAGCAGCACGGACAGTTTTGGAGGCTACACCTTC. Protein: CASSTDSFGGYTF. The entire variable domain, with the rest obtained from reference TRBV5-4 and TRBJ1-2, is as follows: ETGVTQSPTHLIKTRGQQVTLRCSSQSGHNTVSWYQQALGQGPQFIFQYYREEENGRGNFPPRFSGLQFPNYSSELNVNALELDDSALYLCASSTDSFGGYTFGSGTRLTVV.